One T cell receptor (beta chain) is described in this entry. Antigen specificity is unknown. Other nucleotide sequences from this sample produce the same CDR3. Template for every sorted-subset replicate PCR totaled roughly 210 ng DNA, tens of thousands of T cell genomes. The data were produced by immunoSEQ multiplex PCR, yet TCRdb's version contains in-frame clones alone and is incomplete. The sample consists of about 1 million clones, approximately 80% of them appearing once. This specimen belongs to a study of shared clonotypes between healthy human individuals. Broader study findings: Incomplete sequencing of sorted subsets was indicated by rarefaction despite large depth. The study generally estimated greater richness for naive than memory subsets.

Germline V gene sequence: CDR1 SGDLS, CDR2 YYNGEE. V dropped 1 base and J dropped 1 base, with 6 bases sitting between them. The CDR3 totals 15 residues. This TCR was sampled from a man between 18 and 29 years old in good health. Some clones in this sample may be carry-over from other donors' samples. V usage is TRBV9 and J usage is TRBJ2-6, with D perhaps TRBD1 (5 bases). Sequencing was performed on memory CD4+ T cells from PBMCs. Subset specified: CD45RA-negative fraction. The CDR3 spells CASSVQGSGANVLTF. Written as DNA, the CDR3 is TGTGCCAGCAGCGTACAGGGTTCTGGGGCCAACGTCCTGACTTTC.